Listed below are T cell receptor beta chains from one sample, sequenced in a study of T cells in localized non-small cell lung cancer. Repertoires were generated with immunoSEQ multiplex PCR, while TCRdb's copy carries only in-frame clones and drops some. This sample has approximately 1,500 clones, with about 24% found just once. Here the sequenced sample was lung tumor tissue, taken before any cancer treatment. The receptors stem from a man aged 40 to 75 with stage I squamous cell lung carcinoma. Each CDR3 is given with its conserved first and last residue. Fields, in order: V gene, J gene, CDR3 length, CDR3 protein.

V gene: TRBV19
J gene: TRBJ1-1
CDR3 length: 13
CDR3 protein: CASQDRLNTEAFF

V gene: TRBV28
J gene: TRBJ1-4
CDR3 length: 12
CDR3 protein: CASSFGQGELFF

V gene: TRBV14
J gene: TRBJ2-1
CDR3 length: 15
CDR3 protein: CASSPRGALYNEQFF

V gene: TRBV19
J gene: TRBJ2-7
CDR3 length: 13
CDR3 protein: CASSIGWTYEQYF

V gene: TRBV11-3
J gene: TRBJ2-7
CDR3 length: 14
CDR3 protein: CASTPPHKPYEQYF

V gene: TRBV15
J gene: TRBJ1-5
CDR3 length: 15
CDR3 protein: CATSRVVTGVQPQHF

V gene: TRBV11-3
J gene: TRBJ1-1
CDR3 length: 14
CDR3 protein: CASSQRGGNTEAFF

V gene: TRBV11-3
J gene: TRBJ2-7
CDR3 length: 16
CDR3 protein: CASSLEEAGTSYEQYF

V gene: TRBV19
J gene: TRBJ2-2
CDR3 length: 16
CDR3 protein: CASSILLAGPTGELFF

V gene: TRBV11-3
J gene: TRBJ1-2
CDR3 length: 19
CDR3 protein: CASSLGPYDGTGALYGYTF

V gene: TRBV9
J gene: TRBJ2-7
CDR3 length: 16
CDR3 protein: CASSAYGNSPTYEQYF

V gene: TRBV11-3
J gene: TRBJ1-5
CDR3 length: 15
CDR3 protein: CASSKERNSNQPQHF

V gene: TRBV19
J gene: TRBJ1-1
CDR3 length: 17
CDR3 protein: CASSSRGQGILNTEAFF

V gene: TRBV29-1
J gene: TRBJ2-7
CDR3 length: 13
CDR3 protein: CSVERPNSYEQYF

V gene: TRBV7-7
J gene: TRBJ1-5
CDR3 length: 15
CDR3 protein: CASSLWDSSNQPQHF

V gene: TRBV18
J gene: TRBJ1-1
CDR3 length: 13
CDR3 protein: CASSPQEDTEAFF

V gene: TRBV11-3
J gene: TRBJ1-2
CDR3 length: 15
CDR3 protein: CASSTTGAEVLGYTF

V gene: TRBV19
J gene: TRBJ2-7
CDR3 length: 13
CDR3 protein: CASSADPLYEQYF

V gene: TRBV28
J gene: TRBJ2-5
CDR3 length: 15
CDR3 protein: CASSFLRTGRETQYF

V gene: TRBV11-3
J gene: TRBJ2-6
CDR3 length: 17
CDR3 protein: CASSEGGYNSGANVLTF

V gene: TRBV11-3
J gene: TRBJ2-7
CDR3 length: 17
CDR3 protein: CASSPSGGRAPSYEQYF

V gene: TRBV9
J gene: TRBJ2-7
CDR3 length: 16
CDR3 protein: CASSSTPGQGDYEQYF

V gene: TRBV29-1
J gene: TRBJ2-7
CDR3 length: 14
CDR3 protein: CSVRVGAGMREQYF

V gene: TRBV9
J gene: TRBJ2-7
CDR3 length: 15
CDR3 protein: CASSPRGAQDYEQYF

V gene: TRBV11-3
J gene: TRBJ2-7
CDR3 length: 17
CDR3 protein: CASSPLHRDRKGYEQYF

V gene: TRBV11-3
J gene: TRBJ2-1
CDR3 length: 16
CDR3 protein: CASSLGEGRRYNEQFF

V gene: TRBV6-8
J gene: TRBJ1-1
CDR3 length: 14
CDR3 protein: CASSYQGRNTEAFF

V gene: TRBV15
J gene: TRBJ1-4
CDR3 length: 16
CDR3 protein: CATSRDPGTGGEKLFF

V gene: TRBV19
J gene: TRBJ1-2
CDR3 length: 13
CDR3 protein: CASSIGTGGIYTF

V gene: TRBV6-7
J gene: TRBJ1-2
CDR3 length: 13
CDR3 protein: CASSRQGRGGYTF

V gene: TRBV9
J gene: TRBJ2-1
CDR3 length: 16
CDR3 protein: CASSGQGLAGGSEQFF

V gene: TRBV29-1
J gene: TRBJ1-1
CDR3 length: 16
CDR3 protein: CSVTFTTGGVTTEAFF

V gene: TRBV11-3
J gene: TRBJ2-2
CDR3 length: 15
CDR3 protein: CASSLRERETGELFF

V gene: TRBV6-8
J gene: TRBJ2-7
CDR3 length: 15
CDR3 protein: CASSYSIDNTYEQYF

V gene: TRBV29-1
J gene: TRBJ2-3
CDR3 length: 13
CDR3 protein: CSAAGGGPDTQYF

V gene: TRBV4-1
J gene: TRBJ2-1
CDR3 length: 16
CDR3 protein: CASSQDRAGSYNEQFF

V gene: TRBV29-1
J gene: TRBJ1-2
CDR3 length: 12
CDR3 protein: CSVEDGGGGYTF

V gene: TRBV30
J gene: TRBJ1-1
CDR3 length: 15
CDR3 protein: CAWSEGDRRNTEAFF

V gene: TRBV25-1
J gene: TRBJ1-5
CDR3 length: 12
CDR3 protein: CAGGRGGQPQHF

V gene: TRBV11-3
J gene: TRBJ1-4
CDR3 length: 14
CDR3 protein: CASSPGHTNEKLFF

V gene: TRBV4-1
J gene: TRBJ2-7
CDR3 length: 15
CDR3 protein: CASSQDDGGFYEQYF

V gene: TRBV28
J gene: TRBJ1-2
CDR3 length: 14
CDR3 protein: CASRTLGGDYGYTF

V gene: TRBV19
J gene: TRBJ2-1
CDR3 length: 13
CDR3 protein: CASRLAGDGEQFF

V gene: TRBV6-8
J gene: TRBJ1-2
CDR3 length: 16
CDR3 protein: CASSSTFPTGGYGYTF

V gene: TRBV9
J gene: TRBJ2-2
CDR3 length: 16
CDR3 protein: CASSVRTGVNTGELFF

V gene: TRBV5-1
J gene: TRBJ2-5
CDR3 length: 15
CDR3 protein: CASSPITGDQETQYF

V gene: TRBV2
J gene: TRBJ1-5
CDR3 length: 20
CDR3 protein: CASSEALTGRGYYSNQPQHF

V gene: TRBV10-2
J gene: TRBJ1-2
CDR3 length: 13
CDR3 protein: CASKTGMDYGYTF

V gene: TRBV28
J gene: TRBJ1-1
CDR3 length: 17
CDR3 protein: CASSFRTRASMNTEAFF

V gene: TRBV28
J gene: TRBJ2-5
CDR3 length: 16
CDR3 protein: CASSLYPTGAPETQYF

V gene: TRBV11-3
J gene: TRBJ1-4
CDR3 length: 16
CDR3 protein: CASSPPPGQGIEKLFF

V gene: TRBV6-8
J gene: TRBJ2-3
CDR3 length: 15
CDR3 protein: CAISTGTTDTDTQYF

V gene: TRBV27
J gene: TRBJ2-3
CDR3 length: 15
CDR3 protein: CASSPRVAGTDTQYF

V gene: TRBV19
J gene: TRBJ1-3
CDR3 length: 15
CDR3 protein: CASSLDSTSGNTIYF

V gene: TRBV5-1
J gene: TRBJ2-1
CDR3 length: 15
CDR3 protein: CASSQILDSGDEQFF

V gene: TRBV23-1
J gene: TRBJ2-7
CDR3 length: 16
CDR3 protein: CASTPLLRENSYEQYF

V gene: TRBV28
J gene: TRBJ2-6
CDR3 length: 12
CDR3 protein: CASYSGANVLTF

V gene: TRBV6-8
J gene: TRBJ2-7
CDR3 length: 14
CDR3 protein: CAILSGTGAYEQYF

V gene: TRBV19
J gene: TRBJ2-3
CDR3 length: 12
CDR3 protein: CASSNRADTQYF